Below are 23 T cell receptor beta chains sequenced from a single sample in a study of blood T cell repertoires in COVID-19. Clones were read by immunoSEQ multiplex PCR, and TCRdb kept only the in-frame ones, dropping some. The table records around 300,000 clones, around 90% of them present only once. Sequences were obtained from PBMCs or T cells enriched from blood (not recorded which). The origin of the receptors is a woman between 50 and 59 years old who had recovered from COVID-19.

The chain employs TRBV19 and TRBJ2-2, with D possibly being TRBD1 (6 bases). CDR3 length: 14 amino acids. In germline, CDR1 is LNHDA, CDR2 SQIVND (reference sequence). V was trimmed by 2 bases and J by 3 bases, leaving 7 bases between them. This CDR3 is CASSIQGYTGELFF. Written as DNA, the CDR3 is TGTGCCAGTAGTATACAGGGGTACACCGGGGAGCTGTTTTTT.

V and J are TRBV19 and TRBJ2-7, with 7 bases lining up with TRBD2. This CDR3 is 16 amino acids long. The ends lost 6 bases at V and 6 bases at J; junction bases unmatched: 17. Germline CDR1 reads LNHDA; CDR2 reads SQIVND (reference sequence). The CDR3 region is CASSSVLAQRIGEQYF. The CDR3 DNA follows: TGTGCCAGTAGCTCGGTACTAGCGCAAAGAATAGGCGAGCAGTACTTC.

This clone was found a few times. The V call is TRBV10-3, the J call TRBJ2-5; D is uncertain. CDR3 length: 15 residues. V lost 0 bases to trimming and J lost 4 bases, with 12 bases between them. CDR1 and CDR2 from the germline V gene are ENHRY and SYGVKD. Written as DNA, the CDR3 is TGTGCCATCAGTGAGTCCCAACTCCGCTCAGAGACCCAGTACTTC. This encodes CAISESQLRSETQYF.

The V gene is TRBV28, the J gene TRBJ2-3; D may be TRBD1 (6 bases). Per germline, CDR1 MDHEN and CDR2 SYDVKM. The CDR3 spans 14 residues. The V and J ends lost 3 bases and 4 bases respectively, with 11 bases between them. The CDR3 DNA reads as TGTGCCAGCAGTTTTCTTGAGGGGGCAGATACGCAGTATTTT. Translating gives CASSFLEGADTQYF.

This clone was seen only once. The CDR3 sequence: CASSVAVEGSSPLHF. The CDR3, as DNA: TGTGCCAGCAGCGTAGCGGTGGAAGGGAGTTCACCCCTCCACTTT. This chain links TRBV9 with TRBJ1-6; D ambiguous. The length of the CDR3 is 15 residues. Trimming left V 0 bases short and J 9 bases short, with 13 bases between. CDR1 is SGDLS and CDR2 is YYNGEE in the germline V gene.

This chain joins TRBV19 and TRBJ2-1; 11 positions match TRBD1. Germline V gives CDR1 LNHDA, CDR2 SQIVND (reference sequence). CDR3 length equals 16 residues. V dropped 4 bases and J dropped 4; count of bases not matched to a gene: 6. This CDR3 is CASSTLGQGAYNEQFF. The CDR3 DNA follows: TGTGCCAGTAGTACCCTCGGACAGGGGGCTTACAATGAGCAGTTCTTC.

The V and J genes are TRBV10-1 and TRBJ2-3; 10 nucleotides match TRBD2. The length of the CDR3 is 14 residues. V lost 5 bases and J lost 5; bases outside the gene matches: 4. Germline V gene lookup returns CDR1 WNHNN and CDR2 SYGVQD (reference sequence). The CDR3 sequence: CASSSGRARDTQYF. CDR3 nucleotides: TGCGCCAGCAGTAGCGGGAGGGCCCGAGATACGCAGTATTTT.

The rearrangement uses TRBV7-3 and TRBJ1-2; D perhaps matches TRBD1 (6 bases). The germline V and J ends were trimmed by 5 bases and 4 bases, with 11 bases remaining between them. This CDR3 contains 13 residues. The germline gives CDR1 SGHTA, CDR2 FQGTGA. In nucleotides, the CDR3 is TGTGCCAGCAGCCGGGACAAACCCTATGGCTACACCTTC. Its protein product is CASSRDKPYGYTF. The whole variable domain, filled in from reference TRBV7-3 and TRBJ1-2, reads GAGVSQTPSNKVTEKGKYVELRCDPISGHTALYWYRQSLGQGPEFLIYFQGTGAADDSGLPNDRFFAVRPEGSVSTLKIQRTERGDSAVYLCASSRDKPYGYTFGSGTRLTVV.

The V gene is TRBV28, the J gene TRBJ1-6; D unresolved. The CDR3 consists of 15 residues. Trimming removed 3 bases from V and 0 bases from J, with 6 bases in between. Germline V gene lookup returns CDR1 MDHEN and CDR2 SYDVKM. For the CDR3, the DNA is TGTGCCAGCAGTTTCGAGAGCTCCTATAATTCACCCCTCCACTTT. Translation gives CASSFESSYNSPLHF.

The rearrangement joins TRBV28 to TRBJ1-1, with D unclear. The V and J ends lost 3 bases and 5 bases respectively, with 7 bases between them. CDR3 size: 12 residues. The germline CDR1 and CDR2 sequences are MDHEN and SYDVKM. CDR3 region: CASSFEVTEAFF. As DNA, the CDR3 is TGTGCCAGCAGTTTCGAGGTTACTGAAGCTTTCTTT. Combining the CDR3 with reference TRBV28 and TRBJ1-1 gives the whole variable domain DVKVTQSSRYLVKRTGEKVFLECVQDMDHENMFWYRQDPGLGLRLIYFSYDVKMKEKGDIPEGYSVSREKKERFSLILESASTNQTSMYLCASSFEVTEAFFGQGTRLTVV.

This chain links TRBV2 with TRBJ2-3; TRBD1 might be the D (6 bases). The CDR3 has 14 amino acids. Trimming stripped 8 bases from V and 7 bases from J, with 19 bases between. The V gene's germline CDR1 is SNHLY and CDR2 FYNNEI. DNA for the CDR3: TGTGCCAGCGGCAGGGGAGAGGGTACGAATACGCAGTATTTT. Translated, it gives CASGRGEGTNTQYF.

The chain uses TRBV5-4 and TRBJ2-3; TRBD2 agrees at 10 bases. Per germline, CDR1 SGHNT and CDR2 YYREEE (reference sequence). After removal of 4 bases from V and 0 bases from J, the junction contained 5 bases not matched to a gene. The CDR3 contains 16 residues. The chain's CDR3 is CASSPSGGASTDTQYF. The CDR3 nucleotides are TGTGCCAGCAGCCCTAGCGGGGGTGCTAGCACAGATACGCAGTATTTT.

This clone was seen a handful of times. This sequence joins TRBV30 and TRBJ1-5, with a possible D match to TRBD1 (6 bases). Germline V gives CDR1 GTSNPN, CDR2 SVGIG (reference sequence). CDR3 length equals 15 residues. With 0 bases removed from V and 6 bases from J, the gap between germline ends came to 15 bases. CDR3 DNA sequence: TGTGCCTGGAGTGTACAGGGACCGGTCGGTCAGCCCCAGCATTTT. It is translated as CAWSVQGPVGQPQHF.

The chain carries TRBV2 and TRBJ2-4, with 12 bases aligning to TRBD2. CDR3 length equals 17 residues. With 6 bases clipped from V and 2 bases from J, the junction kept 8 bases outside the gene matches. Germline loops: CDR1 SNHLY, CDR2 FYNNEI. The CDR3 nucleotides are TGTGCCAGCAGAGCCCGACTAGCGGGAGACCCCAAAAACATTCAGTACTTC. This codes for CASRARLAGDPKNIQYF.

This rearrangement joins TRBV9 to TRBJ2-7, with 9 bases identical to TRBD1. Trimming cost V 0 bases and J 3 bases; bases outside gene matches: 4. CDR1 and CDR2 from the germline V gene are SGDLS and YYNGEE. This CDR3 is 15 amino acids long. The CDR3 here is CASSVEKTGGYEQYF. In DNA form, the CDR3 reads TGTGCCAGCAGCGTAGAGAAGACAGGGGGCTACGAGCAGTACTTC.

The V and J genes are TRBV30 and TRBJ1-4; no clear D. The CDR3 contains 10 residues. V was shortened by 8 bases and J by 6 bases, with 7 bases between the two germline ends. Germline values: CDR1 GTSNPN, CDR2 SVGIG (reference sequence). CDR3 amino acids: CAGHHEKLFF. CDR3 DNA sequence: TGTGCCGGGCATCATGAAAAACTGTTTTTT.

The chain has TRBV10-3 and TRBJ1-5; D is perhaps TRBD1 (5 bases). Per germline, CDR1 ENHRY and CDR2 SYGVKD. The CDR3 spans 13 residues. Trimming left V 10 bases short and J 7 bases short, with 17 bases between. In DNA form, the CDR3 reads TGTGCCACCCAGGGAGGCCCCCCCCAGCCCCAGCATTTT. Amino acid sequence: CATQGGPPQPQHF.

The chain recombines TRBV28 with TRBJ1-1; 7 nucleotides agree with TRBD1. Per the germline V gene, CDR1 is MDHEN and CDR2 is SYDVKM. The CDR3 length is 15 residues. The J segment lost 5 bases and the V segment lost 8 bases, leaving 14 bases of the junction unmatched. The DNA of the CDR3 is TGTGCCAGCCTGCCACAAACGACAGGGTTAACTGAAGCTTTCTTT. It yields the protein CASLPQTTGLTEAFF.

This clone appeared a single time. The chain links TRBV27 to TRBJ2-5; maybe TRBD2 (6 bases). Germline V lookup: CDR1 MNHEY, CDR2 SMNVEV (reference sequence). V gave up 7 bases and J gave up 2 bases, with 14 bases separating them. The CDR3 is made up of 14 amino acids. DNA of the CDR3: TGTGCCAGCAAACGTCGTGGGGGGCAAGAGACCCAGTACTTC. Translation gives CASKRRGGQETQYF.

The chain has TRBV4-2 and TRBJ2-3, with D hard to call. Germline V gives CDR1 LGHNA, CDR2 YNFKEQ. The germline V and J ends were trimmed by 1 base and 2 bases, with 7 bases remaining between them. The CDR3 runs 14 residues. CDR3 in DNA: TGTGCCAGCAGCCAAGGACAAGCCACAGATACGCAGTATTTT. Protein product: CASSQGQATDTQYF.

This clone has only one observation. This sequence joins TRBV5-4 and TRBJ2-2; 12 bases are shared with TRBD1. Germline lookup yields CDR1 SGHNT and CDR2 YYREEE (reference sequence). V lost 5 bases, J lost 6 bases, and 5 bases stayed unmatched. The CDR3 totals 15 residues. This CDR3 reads CASSVGQGAAGELFF. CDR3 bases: TGTGCCAGCAGTGTGGGACAGGGGGCCGCCGGGGAGCTGTTTTTT.

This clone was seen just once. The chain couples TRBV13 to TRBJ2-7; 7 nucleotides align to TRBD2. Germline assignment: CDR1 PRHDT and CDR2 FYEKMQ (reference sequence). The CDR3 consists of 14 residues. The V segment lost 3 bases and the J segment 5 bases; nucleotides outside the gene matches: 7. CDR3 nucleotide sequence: TGTGCCAGCAGCTTGGGACTAACGACCAACGAGCAGTACTTC. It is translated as CASSLGLTTNEQYF.

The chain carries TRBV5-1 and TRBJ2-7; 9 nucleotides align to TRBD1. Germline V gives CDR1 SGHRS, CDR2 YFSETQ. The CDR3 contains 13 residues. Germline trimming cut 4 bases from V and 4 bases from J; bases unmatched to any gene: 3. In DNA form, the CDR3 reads TGCGCCAGCAGCCCCGACAGGGGGTACGAGCAGTACTTC. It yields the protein CASSPDRGYEQYF.